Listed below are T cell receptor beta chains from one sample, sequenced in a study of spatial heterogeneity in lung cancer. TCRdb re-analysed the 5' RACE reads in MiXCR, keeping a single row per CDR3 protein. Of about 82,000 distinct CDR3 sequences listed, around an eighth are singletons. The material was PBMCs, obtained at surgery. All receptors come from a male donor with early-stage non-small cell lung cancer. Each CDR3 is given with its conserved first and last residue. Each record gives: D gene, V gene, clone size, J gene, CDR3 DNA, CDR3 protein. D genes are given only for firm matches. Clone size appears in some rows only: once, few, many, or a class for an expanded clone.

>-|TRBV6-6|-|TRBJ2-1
TGTGCCAGCAGTTACTCTGCGGTCACGAATGAGCAGTTCTTC
CASSYSAVTNEQFF
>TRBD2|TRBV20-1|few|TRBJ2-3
TGCAGTGCGCCCCGGGGGGTCACAGATACGCAGTATTTT
CSAPRGVTDTQYF
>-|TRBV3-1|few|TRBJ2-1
TGTGCCAGCAGCCAAGTCGGGGACGGCTACAATGAGCAGTTCTTC
CASSQVGDGYNEQFF
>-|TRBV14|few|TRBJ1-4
TGTGCCAGCAGCCCGCGGGGGATAAAACTGTTTTTT
CASSPRGIKLFF
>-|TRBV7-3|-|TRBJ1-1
TGTGCCAGCAGCCAGAGACAGGACACTGAAGCTTTCTTT
CASSQRQDTEAFF
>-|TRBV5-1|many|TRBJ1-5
TGCGCCAGCAGCCCCGGGAGCGGTCAGCCCCAGCATTTT
CASSPGSGQPQHF
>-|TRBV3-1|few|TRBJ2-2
TGTGCCAGCAGCCTCCGACAGGATAATAGCGGGGAGCTGTTTTTT
CASSLRQDNSGELFF
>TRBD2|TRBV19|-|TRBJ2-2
TGTGCCAGTAGTCCTTTGGGAGGGGACACCGGGGAGCTGTTTTTT
CASSPLGGDTGELFF
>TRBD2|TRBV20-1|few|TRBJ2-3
TGCAGTGCTAGTGGCGGGGGGGCCGGAGGAGATACGCAGTATTTT
CSASGGGAGGDTQYF
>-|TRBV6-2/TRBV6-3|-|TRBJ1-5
TGTGCCAGCAGTTTCAGACAGGTGCAGCCCCAGCATTTT
CASSFRQVQPQHF
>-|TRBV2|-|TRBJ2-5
TGTGCCAGCAAGGACCAAGAGACCCAGTACTTC
CASKDQETQYF
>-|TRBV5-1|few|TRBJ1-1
TGCGCCAGCAGCTTGGACCCTGACTTGAACACTGAAGCTTTCTTT
CASSLDPDLNTEAFF
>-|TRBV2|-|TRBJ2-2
TGTGCCAGCAGTGGAGGGGCGGGCACCGGGGAGCTGTTTTTT
CASSGGAGTGELFF
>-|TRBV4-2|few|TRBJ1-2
TGTGCCAGCAGCACAAGGGATCACTATGGCTACACCTTC
CASSTRDHYGYTF
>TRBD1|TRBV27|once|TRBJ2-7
TGTGCCAGCAGTTTACGGCCAGGGGGCGCCCTAAGCGAGCAGTACTTC
CASSLRPGGALSEQYF
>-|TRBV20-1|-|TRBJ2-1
TGCAGTGCTACCAATCCACCCAATGAGCAGTTCTTC
CSATNPPNEQFF
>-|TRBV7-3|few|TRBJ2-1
TGTGCCAGCAGCTTATACCGGGAGCACAATGAGCAGTTCTTC
CASSLYREHNEQFF
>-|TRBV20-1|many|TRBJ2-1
TGCAGTGGGAAGGAGTCCTACAATGAGCAGTTCTTC
CSGKESYNEQFF
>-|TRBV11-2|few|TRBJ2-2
TGTGCCAGCAGCTTTGACGGTTCAGGCGGGGAGCTGTTTTTT
CASSFDGSGGELFF
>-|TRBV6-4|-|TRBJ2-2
TGTGCCAGCAAAACGGGATCGAACACCGGGGAGCTGTTTTTT
CASKTGSNTGELFF
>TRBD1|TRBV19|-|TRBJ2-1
TGTGCCAGTATCCCGGGACAGGGGTCGGATGAGCAGTTCTTC
CASIPGQGSDEQFF
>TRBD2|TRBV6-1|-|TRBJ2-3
TGTGCCAGCAGTGTCTCACCGGCGGGAATCATTAGCGGGAGTGGCACAGATACGCAGTATTTT
CASSVSPAGIISGSGTDTQYF
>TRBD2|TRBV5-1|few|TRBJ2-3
TGCGCCAGCAGCTTCAGCGGGGGTGGCACAGATACGCAGTATTTT
CASSFSGGGTDTQYF
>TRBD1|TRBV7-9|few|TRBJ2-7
TGTGCCAGCAGCTTTTTTCCGGCCTCGGGCAGGGCAGGGGGACACGAGCAGTACTTC
CASSFFPASGRAGGHEQYF
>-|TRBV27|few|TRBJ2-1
TGTGCCAGCAGCCCCCTGTTCGGTTACAATGAGCAGTTCTTC
CASSPLFGYNEQFF
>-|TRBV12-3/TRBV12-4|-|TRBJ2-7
TGTGCCAGCTCTAAGGGAGTGAACGAGCAGTACTTC
CASSKGVNEQYF
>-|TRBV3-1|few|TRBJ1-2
TGTGCCAGCAGCCAAGATAGCAGGGTAGACGGCTACACCTTC
CASSQDSRVDGYTF